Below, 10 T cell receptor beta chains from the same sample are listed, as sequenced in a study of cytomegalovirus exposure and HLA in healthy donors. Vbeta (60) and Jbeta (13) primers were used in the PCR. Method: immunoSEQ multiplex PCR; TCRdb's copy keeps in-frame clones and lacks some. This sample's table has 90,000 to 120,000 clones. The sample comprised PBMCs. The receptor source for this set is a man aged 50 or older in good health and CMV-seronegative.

CDR3 sequence: CASNYRTGIGQPQHF. The DNA for the CDR3 is TGTGCCAGTAATTACCGGACAGGGATCGGTCAGCCCCAGCATTTT. The chain is built from TRBV19 and TRBJ1-5; 8 positions match TRBD1. Looked up from germline, CDR1 is LNHDA and CDR2 is SQIVND (reference sequence). Germline trimming cut 7 bases from V and 6 bases from J; bases unmatched to any gene: 11. This CDR3 has 15 amino acids.

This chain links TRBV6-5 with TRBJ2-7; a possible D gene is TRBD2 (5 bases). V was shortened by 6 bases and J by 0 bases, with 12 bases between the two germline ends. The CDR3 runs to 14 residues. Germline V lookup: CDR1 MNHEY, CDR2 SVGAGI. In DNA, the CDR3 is TGTGCCAGCAGCCGTGCTAGCTACTCCTACGAGCAGTACTTC. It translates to CASSRASYSYEQYF.

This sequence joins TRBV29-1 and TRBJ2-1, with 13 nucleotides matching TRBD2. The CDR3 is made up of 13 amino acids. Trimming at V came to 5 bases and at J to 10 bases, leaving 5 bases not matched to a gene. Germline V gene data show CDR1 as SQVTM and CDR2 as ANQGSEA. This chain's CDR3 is CSVFTSGGAEQFF. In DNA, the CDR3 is TGCAGCGTTTTCACTAGCGGGGGGGCCGAGCAGTTCTTC.

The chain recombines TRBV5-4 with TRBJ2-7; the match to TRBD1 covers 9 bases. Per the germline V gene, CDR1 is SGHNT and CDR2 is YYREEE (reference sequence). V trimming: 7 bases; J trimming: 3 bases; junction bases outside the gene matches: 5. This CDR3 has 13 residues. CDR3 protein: CASSATGGYEQYF. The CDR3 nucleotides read TGTGCCAGCTCGGCGACAGGGGGCTACGAGCAGTACTTC.

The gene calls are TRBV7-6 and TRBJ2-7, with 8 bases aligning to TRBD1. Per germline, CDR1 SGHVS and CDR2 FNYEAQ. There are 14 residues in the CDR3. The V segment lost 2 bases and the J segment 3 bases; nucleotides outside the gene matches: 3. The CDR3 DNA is TGTGCCAGCAGCTTATCAGGGGGCGACTACGAGCAGTACTTC. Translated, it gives CASSLSGGDYEQYF.

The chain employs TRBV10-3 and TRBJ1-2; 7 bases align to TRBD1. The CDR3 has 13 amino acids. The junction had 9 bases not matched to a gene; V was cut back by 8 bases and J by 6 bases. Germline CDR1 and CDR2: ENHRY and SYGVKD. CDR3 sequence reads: CAIGSGGRDGYTF. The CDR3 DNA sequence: TGTGCCATCGGCTCAGGGGGAAGGGATGGCTACACCTTC.

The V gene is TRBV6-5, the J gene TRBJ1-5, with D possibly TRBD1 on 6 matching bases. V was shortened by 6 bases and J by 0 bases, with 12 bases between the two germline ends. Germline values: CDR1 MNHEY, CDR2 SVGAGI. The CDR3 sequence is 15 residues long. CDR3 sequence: CASRPTGNSNQPQHF. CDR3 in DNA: TGTGCCAGCAGACCAACAGGGAATAGCAATCAGCCCCAGCATTTT.

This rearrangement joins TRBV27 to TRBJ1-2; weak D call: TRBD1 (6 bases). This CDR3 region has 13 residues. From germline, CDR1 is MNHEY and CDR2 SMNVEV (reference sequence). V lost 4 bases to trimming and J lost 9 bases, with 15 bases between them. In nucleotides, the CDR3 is TGTGCCAGCAGTTCTTCCCGGGGGGGCCGCTACACCTTC. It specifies CASSSSRGGRYTF.

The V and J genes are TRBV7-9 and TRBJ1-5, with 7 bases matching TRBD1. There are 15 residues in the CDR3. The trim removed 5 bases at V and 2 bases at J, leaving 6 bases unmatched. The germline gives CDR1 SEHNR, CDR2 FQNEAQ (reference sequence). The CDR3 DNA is TGTGCCAGCAGCCCCAACGACAGGGGCAATCAGCCCCAGCATTTT. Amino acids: CASSPNDRGNQPQHF.

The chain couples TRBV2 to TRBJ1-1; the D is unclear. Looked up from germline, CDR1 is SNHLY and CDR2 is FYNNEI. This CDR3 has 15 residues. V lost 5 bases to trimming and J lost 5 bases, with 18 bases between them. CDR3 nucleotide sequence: TGTGCCAGCAGTCAATACGGGGAATCGGGAACTGAAGCTTTCTTT. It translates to CASSQYGESGTEAFF.